This T cell receptor (beta chain) originates from a study of vaccination and CD4 T cells after COVID-19. Study context: Each person enrolled got two BNT162b2 or mRNA-1273 vaccine doses. Timing of post-vaccine sample collection was a median 72 days after dose two, with a range of 14 to 241.

Study results and caveats: Median SARS-CoV-2-reactive clonotype numbers went up from about 20 to 38, but not significantly.

Sequence data for DNA of cultured CD4+ T cells were generated by the Oncomine TCR Beta short-read assay. MiXCR, applied by TCRdb to the PCR reads, yields one record per CDR3 protein. Seen here are 20,000 or so distinct CDR3 sequences, roughly 40% observed once, and the top ten hold roughly 9.9%. The time point was: late sampling 161 to 241 days after vaccination in three convalescent patients. Treatment given: roughly nine-day PBMC culture with coronavirus spike peptide pools or control peptides (ViraFEST assay). For this clonotype: Its antigen is not known.

The sequence was obtained from a human donor who had recovered from COVID-19. The sample was CD4+ T cells from blood, cultured in vitro, taken about 7 months after SARS-CoV-2 vaccination.

The CDR3 DNA sequence: TGTGCCAGCAGAAGACAACAGGGTGGGAGCAATCAGCCCCAGCATTTT. It yields the protein CASRRQQGGSNQPQHF. This sequence joins TRBV6-1 and TRBJ1-5; tentative D call: TRBD1 (6 bases). V gave up 6 bases and J gave up 1 base, with 16 bases separating them. Germline V gene data show CDR1 as MNHNS and CDR2 as SASEGT. There are 16 residues in the CDR3.